The 18 T cell receptor beta chains presented below share a single source sample, sequenced in a study of cytomegalovirus exposure and HLA in healthy donors. PCR amplification relied on 60 Vbeta primers (plus 13 Jbeta primers). TCRdb's copy holds only in-frame clones and misses some; the assay was immunoSEQ multiplex PCR. The profile covers about 110,000 clones, with 65% to 80% appearing a single time and around 5.1% taken by the ten largest. Source material: PBMCs. These receptors were collected from a female donor in good health and CMV-seropositive.

The chain links TRBV6-1 to TRBJ2-5, with 7 bases matching TRBD2. CDR3 length: 17 amino acids. V was pared by 3 bases and J by 2 bases, with 12 bases of the junction left unmatched. Germline V CDR1 and CDR2: MNHNS, SASEGT. The DNA for the CDR3 is TGTGCCAGCAGTGACCCCGGGACTATCCGGGTACAAGAGACCCAGTACTTC. The encoded protein is CASSDPGTIRVQETQYF.

The chain links TRBV18 to TRBJ2-3; D call uncertain. The CDR3 is 14 amino acids. The ends were cut back, 0 bases at V and 1 base at J, with 5 bases in the middle. Germline V gene lookup returns CDR1 KGHSH and CDR2 LQKENI. DNA for the CDR3: TGTGCCAGCTCACCACCCACGGGCACAGATACGCAGTATTTT. Amino acid sequence: CASSPPTGTDTQYF.

V and J are TRBV7-9 and TRBJ1-4; 10 bases fit TRBD1. CDR1 and CDR2 from the germline V gene are SEHNR and FQNEAQ (reference sequence). The V segment lost 5 bases and the J segment 10 bases; nucleotides outside the gene matches: 7. This CDR3 contains 14 residues. Here the CDR3 reads CASSQGQGEAKLFF. CDR3 nucleotide sequence: TGTGCCAGCAGCCAAGGACAGGGGGAGGCAAAACTGTTTTTT.

The rearrangement links TRBV5-4 to TRBJ1-2, with 7 positions matching TRBD1. The CDR3 loop spans 16 amino acids. Germline V gene lookup returns CDR1 SGHNT and CDR2 YYREEE (reference sequence). V shed 5 bases, J shed 0 bases, and the junction held 10 bases outside the gene matches. Here the CDR3 reads CASSGTVRQTNYGYTF. In nucleotides, the CDR3 is TGTGCCAGCAGTGGGACAGTCCGCCAAACTAACTATGGCTACACCTTC.

This clone has only a few counts. The chain has TRBV14 and TRBJ2-2; possibly TRBD2 for D (6 bases). The CDR3 length is 14 residues. Trimming cost V 7 bases and J 9 bases, with 18 bases left between them. Per the germline V gene, CDR1 is SGHDN and CDR2 is FVKESK. CDR3 in DNA: TGTGCCAGCACCGGAGGTCTGGGAGGCCGGGAGCTGTTTTTT. Residues: CASTGGLGGRELFF.

The V and J genes are TRBV5-5 and TRBJ1-1; 7 bases fit TRBD1. CDR1 SGHKS and CDR2 YYEKEE come from the germline V gene (reference sequence). The CDR3 spans 15 residues. J lost 9 bases, V lost 0 bases, and 11 bases had no gene match. The CDR3 here is CASSLDFGDRTKAFF. The CDR3 coding sequence is TGTGCCAGCAGCTTGGACTTCGGGGACAGAACGAAAGCTTTCTTT. The full variable domain, in which reference TRBV5-5 and TRBJ1-1 provide the parts outside the CDR3, is DAGVTQSPTHLIKTRGQQVTLRCSPISGHKSVSWYQQVLGQGPQFIFQYYEKEERGRGNFPDRFSARQFPNYSSELNVNALLLGDSALYLCASSLDFGDRTKAFFGQGTRLTVV.

The chain links TRBV13 to TRBJ2-7; 7 bases agree with TRBD1. The trim removed 2 bases at V and 4 bases at J, leaving 8 bases unmatched. There are 15 residues in the CDR3. Germline CDR1 PRHDT, CDR2 FYEKMQ (reference sequence). CDR3 protein: CASSLKTGFLYEQYF. The CDR3 bases are TGTGCCAGCAGCTTAAAGACAGGGTTTCTTTACGAGCAGTACTTC.

This rearrangement joins TRBV7-2 to TRBJ1-3; D is ambiguous. V was trimmed by 5 bases and J by 3 bases, leaving 14 bases between them. The CDR3 is 15 residues long. Germline CDR1 and CDR2: SGHTA and FQGNSA. CDR3 loop: CASSPGDWSGNTIYF. For the CDR3, the DNA is TGTGCCAGCAGCCCCGGGGATTGGAGTGGAAACACCATATATTTT. Supplemented by reference TRBV7-2 and TRBJ1-3, the full variable domain reads GAGVSQSPSNKVTEKGKDVELRCDPISGHTALYWYRQSLGQGLEFLIYFQGNSAPDKSGLPSDRFSAERTGGSVSTLTIQRTQQEDSAVYLCASSPGDWSGNTIYFGEGSWLTVV.

The gene calls are TRBV5-1 and TRBJ2-7; 9 bases are a match to TRBD1. J gave up 2 bases and V 5 bases, and 8 bases lay outside the gene matches. This CDR3 spans 15 amino acids. Germline CDR1 and CDR2: SGHRS and YFSETQ. DNA of the CDR3: TGCGCCAGCAGGCGTTGGGGGACAGGGACCTACGAGCAGTACTTC. As protein: CASRRWGTGTYEQYF.

The chain employs TRBV11-2 and TRBJ1-2, with unresolved D. The CDR3 is 12 amino acids. The V gene lost 2 bases and the J gene lost 3 bases, with 4 bases spanning the gap. Germline loops: CDR1 SGHAT, CDR2 FQNNGV. CDR3 amino acids: CASSLTDYGYTF. The CDR3 DNA reads as TGTGCCAGCAGCTTAACGGACTATGGCTACACCTTC.

This chain connects TRBV28 to TRBJ2-2, with 10 positions matching TRBD2. Germline CDR1 and CDR2: MDHEN and SYDVKM. The CDR3 consists of 16 residues. J gave up 2 bases and V 6 bases, and 6 bases lay outside the gene matches. The CDR3 DNA is TGTGCCAGCAGACAAAGCGGGAGGGGTAACACCGGGGAGCTGTTTTTT. This gives the protein CASRQSGRGNTGELFF.

The chain employs TRBV5-4 and TRBJ2-2; TRBD2 agrees at 10 bases. V gave up 4 bases and J gave up 2 bases; unmatched junction bases: 5. CDR1 and CDR2 from the germline V gene are SGHNT and YYREEE (reference sequence). The CDR3 totals 16 residues. The CDR3 reads CASSARTSGNTGELFF. The CDR3 DNA follows: TGTGCCAGCAGCGCCAGGACTAGCGGTAACACCGGGGAGCTGTTTTTT.

The V gene is TRBV7-3, the J gene TRBJ2-5, with a tentative D call TRBD2 (5 bases). Germline lookup yields CDR1 SGHTA and CDR2 FQGTGA. The V gene lost 0 bases and the J gene lost 5 bases, with 13 bases spanning the gap. This CDR3 is 15 amino acids long. The CDR3 sequence: CASSLTAHPGETQYF. The CDR3 DNA follows: TGTGCCAGCAGCTTAACCGCTCATCCGGGGGAGACCCAGTACTTC.

The CDR3 loop reads CAISLTGRDTEAFF. The CDR3 DNA is TGTGCCATCAGCCTTACAGGGAGGGACACTGAAGCTTTCTTT. This chain connects TRBV10-3 to TRBJ1-1; D might be TRBD1 (6 bases). This CDR3 spans 14 amino acids. Per the germline V gene, CDR1 is ENHRY and CDR2 is SYGVKD. Between the trimmed V and J ends, which lost 6 bases and 3 bases, there was a span of 14 bases.

This clone was observed a single time. The V and J genes are TRBV19 and TRBJ1-2; TRBD1 is a possible D gene (6 bases). The CDR3 runs 16 residues. The V and J ends lost 3 bases and 6 bases respectively, with 20 bases between them. Germline V gives CDR1 LNHDA, CDR2 SQIVND (reference sequence). CDR3 amino acids: CASSIRGKDSSDGYTF. The CDR3 DNA is TGTGCCAGTAGTATCAGGGGAAAGGACAGTTCGGATGGCTACACCTTC.

This chain uses TRBV5-4 with TRBJ1-6; tentatively, D is TRBD1 (5 bases). CDR1 is SGHNT and CDR2 is YYREEE in the germline V gene (reference sequence). The length of the CDR3 is 14 residues. Trimming stripped 9 bases from V and 7 bases from J, with 17 bases between. The CDR3 protein is CAIPTGGENSPLHF. In DNA, the CDR3 is TGTGCCATCCCGACTGGGGGGGAAAATTCACCCCTCCACTTT.

This chain uses TRBV7-3 with TRBJ1-2; 11 bases align to TRBD1. The CDR3 runs 14 residues. Looked up from germline, CDR1 is SGHTA and CDR2 is FQGTGA. Trimming took 4 bases from V and 8 from J; bases not matched to a gene: 6. CDR3 amino acids: CASSSGQGAWGYTF. In DNA form, the CDR3 reads TGTGCCAGCAGCTCTGGACAGGGGGCGTGGGGCTACACCTTC.

The rearrangement uses TRBV5-1 and TRBJ2-7, with 7 bases identical to TRBD2. V lost 0 bases to trimming and J lost 0 bases; unmatched junction nucleotides: 9. Germline V lookup: CDR1 SGHRS, CDR2 YFSETQ. The CDR3 is made up of 17 amino acids. CDR3 sequence (DNA): TGCGCCAGCAGCTTGGTCTCGAGCGGGGCCAGCTCCTACGAGCAGTACTTC. Translation gives CASSLVSSGASSYEQYF.